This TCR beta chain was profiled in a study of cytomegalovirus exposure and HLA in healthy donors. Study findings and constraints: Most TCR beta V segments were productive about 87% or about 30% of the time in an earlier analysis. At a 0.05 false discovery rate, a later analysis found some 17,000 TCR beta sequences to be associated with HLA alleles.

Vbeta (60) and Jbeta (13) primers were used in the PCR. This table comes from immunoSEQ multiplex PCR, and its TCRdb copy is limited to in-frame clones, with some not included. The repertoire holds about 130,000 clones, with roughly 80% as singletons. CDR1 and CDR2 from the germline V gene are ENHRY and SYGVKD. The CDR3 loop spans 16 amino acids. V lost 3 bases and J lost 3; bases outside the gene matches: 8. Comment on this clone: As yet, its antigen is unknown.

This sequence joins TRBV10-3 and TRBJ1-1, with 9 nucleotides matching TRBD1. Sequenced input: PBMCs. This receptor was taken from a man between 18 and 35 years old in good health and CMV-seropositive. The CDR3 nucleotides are TGTGCCATCAGTGAAACAGGGGGCGGGTTGGACACTGAAGCTTTCTTT. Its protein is CAISETGGGLDTEAFF.